This T cell receptor (beta chain) is from a study of T cell repertoires in cytomegalovirus infection. Study-wide context: Through public TCR beta signatures, both CMV infection and matching HLA type were indicated.

Each CDR3 protein gets one entry after TCRdb re-called the reads with MiXCR. This sample has 510,000 or so distinct CDR3 sequences, with 26% found just once. J was trimmed by 0 bases and V by 9 bases; bases with no gene match: 7. CDR3 length: 15 residues. Germline assignment: CDR1 MDHEN and CDR2 SYDVKM. Regarding this clonotype: As yet, its antigen is unknown.

Whole-study results and caveats: HLA-C-restricted CMV-specific TCR beta clonotypes were dominant in the ex vivo response.

The sequenced sample consisted of PBMCs. The genes are TRBV28 and TRBJ2-1; 8 bases agree with TRBD2. This clonotype originated in a human donor in good health (CMV status not recorded). Some clones in this sample may be carry-over from other donors' samples. CDR3 sequence reads: CASTRAGVSYNEQFF. The CDR3 nucleotides read TGTGCCAGTACCCGAGCGGGAGTCTCCTACAATGAGCAGTTCTTC.